This T cell receptor (beta chain) was sequenced during a study of shared clonotypes between healthy human individuals. Study results and limitations: Sample collection involved blood only; tissue repertoires are likely different.

About this clone: Antigen: not known.

The CDR3 loop spans 15 amino acids. Germline lookup yields CDR1 KGHSH and CDR2 LQKENI. The junction had 11 bases not matched to a gene; V was cut back by 6 bases and J by 7 bases. Only in-frame clones appear in the TCRdb table, and some are missing; sequencing was by immunoSEQ multiplex PCR. This table holds 780,000 or so clones, approximately 77% found once. The receptor's source is a woman under 40 in good health. This chain joins TRBV18 and TRBJ2-1; 8 nucleotides agree with TRBD2. Sequenced input: memory CD4+ T cells sorted from blood. Subset reported: CD45RA-negative fraction. The CDR3 nucleotides are TGTGCCAGCTCGCCCGGACTAGCCGAGGGGAATGAGCAGTTCTTC. Encoded protein: CASSPGLAEGNEQFF. The full variable domain, its missing parts supplied by reference TRBV18 and TRBJ2-1, is NAGVMQNPRHLVRRRGQEARLRCSPMKGHSHVYWYRQLPEEGLKFMVYLQKENIIDESGMPKERFSAEFPKEGPSILRIQQVVRGDSAAYFCASSPGLAEGNEQFFGPGTRLTVL.